A selection of T cell receptor beta chains follows, all from one sample in a study of identical twins. Each CDR3 protein is one row after TCRdb ran MiXCR on the 5' RACE reads. The sample lists 690,000 or so distinct CDR3 sequences, more than 6.5% seen once, with around 0.98% in the top ten. The sample was also linked to a second study, of yellow fever vaccine responses in identical twins.

The sample consisted of PBMCs. Every receptor here comes from a woman between 18 and 29 years old in good health. CDR3s include the opening cysteine and the closing phenylalanine or tryptophan. A D gene is named only where the DNA matches it firmly. For some rows the clone size is stated as once, few or many, or as a class when expanded; others skip it.

clone_size: few
v_call: TRBV5-1
d_call: TRBD2
j_call: TRBJ2-7
cdr3_nt: TGCGCCAGCAGCTTGGGGCTAAGCGGGGGAACCTACGAGCAGTACTTC
cdr3_aa: CASSLGLSGGTYEQYF

clone_size: few
v_call: TRBV7-2
d_call: -
j_call: TRBJ2-5
cdr3_nt: TGTGCCAGCAGCCCCCCAGTGGAGACCCAGTACTTC
cdr3_aa: CASSPPVETQYF

clone_size: many
v_call: TRBV12-3/TRBV12-4
d_call: -
j_call: TRBJ2-7
cdr3_nt: TGTGCCAGCAGTCCCCCAGGTTACTACGAGCAGTACTTC
cdr3_aa: CASSPPGYYEQYF

clone_size: -
v_call: TRBV5-6
d_call: TRBD1
j_call: TRBJ2-1
cdr3_nt: TGTGCCATCAGCTTTGGACAGGAGCGCTTAGGGCTTTACAATGAGCAGTTCTTC
cdr3_aa: CAISFGQERLGLYNEQFF

clone_size: -
v_call: TRBV6-1
d_call: -
j_call: TRBJ2-2
cdr3_nt: TGTGCCAGCAGTAGACATCTCGGGAAAGGCGACACCGGGGAGCTGTTTTTT
cdr3_aa: CASSRHLGKGDTGELFF

clone_size: -
v_call: TRBV7-2
d_call: TRBD1
j_call: TRBJ1-1
cdr3_nt: TGTGCCAGCAGCTTAGCGCTGGTGCAGGGGGCGAGAGGCACTGAAGCTTTCTTT
cdr3_aa: CASSLALVQGARGTEAFF

clone_size: -
v_call: TRBV28
d_call: -
j_call: TRBJ2-7
cdr3_nt: TGTGCCAGCAGTTTTTCCACCCCTACTTGGGAGCAGTACTTC
cdr3_aa: CASSFSTPTWEQYF

clone_size: few
v_call: TRBV20-1
d_call: -
j_call: TRBJ2-7
cdr3_nt: TGCAGTGCTAGAGATCCTGGGGTACTATCCTACGAGCAGTACTTC
cdr3_aa: CSARDPGVLSYEQYF

clone_size: -
v_call: TRBV29-1
d_call: TRBD1
j_call: TRBJ2-2
cdr3_nt: TGCAGCGTTAGTGGACAGGGGCGAAACACCGGGGAGCTGTTTTTT
cdr3_aa: CSVSGQGRNTGELFF

clone_size: many
v_call: TRBV29-1
d_call: -
j_call: TRBJ2-5
cdr3_nt: TGCAGCGTTGACAGGGATCAAGAGACCCAGTACTTC
cdr3_aa: CSVDRDQETQYF

clone_size: -
v_call: TRBV5-5
d_call: TRBD1
j_call: TRBJ2-7
cdr3_nt: TGTGCCAGCAGCGGTGACAGGGTTACCTACGAGCAGTACTTC
cdr3_aa: CASSGDRVTYEQYF

clone_size: many
v_call: TRBV7-2
d_call: -
j_call: TRBJ2-3
cdr3_nt: TGTGCCAGCAGCTTCATGGGCGGCTCAGATACGCAGTATTTT
cdr3_aa: CASSFMGGSDTQYF

clone_size: few
v_call: TRBV2
d_call: TRBD2
j_call: TRBJ2-5
cdr3_nt: TGTGCCAGCTTTAGCGGGTTCCGCCAAGAGACCCAGTACTTC
cdr3_aa: CASFSGFRQETQYF

clone_size: -
v_call: TRBV20-1
d_call: -
j_call: TRBJ2-3
cdr3_nt: TGCAGTGCTAGTATGGGGGAGACGGATGCTGCGGATACGCAGTATTTT
cdr3_aa: CSASMGETDAADTQYF

clone_size: -
v_call: TRBV5-1
d_call: TRBD2
j_call: TRBJ2-1
cdr3_nt: TGCGCCAGCAGCTTAAGTAATAGGACTAGCGACCGCTACAATGAGCAGTTCTTC
cdr3_aa: CASSLSNRTSDRYNEQFF

clone_size: -
v_call: TRBV27
d_call: -
j_call: TRBJ2-7
cdr3_nt: TGTGCCAGCAGTCCACACAGGAGTGCTTCCTACGAGCAGTACTTC
cdr3_aa: CASSPHRSASYEQYF

clone_size: -
v_call: TRBV10-2
d_call: TRBD2
j_call: TRBJ2-7
cdr3_nt: TGCGCCAGCAGTGGGGGGTTTAGCGGGAGGGCCTACGAGCAGTACTTC
cdr3_aa: CASSGGFSGRAYEQYF

clone_size: -
v_call: TRBV28
d_call: -
j_call: TRBJ2-2
cdr3_nt: TGTGCCAGCAGTTTCTGGGGGAGAGGAACCGGGGAGCTGTTTTTT
cdr3_aa: CASSFWGRGTGELFF

clone_size: -
v_call: TRBV28
d_call: -
j_call: TRBJ2-5
cdr3_nt: TGTGCCAGTAAATCCCAAGAGACCCAGTACTTC
cdr3_aa: CASKSQETQYF

clone_size: few
v_call: TRBV28
d_call: -
j_call: TRBJ2-7
cdr3_nt: TGTGCCAGCAGCCCGATTTCGGACCTCACTTCCTACGAGCAGTACTTC
cdr3_aa: CASSPISDLTSYEQYF

clone_size: -
v_call: TRBV20-1
d_call: TRBD2
j_call: TRBJ2-7
cdr3_nt: TGCAGTGCTGTATGGGGTAGCGGGAGGGCCAGGTTGATCTACGAGCAGTACTTC
cdr3_aa: CSAVWGSGRARLIYEQYF

clone_size: -
v_call: TRBV19
d_call: TRBD1
j_call: TRBJ1-5
cdr3_nt: TGTGCCAGTAGTATACGAGACAGGGGATACTCCCCGAACCAGCATTTT
cdr3_aa: CASSIRDRGYSPNQHF

clone_size: -
v_call: TRBV20-1
d_call: TRBD2
j_call: TRBJ2-2
cdr3_nt: TGCAGTGCCCCTCTAGCGGGGCCGAACACCGGGGAGCTGTTTTTT
cdr3_aa: CSAPLAGPNTGELFF

clone_size: many
v_call: TRBV24-1
d_call: -
j_call: TRBJ2-1
cdr3_nt: TGTGCCACCAGTGACTCGGGATACAATGAGCAGTTCTTC
cdr3_aa: CATSDSGYNEQFF

clone_size: few
v_call: TRBV7-2
d_call: -
j_call: TRBJ2-5
cdr3_nt: TGTGCCAGCAGCTTATTATTTTCGTACGGTAAAGAGACCCAGTACTTC
cdr3_aa: CASSLLFSYGKETQYF

clone_size: few
v_call: TRBV7-9
d_call: -
j_call: TRBJ2-1
cdr3_nt: TGTGCCAGCAGCCAATCCATGTCACAAGGAACCTACAATGAGCAGTTCTTC
cdr3_aa: CASSQSMSQGTYNEQFF

clone_size: few
v_call: TRBV6-5
d_call: TRBD1
j_call: TRBJ2-7
cdr3_nt: TGTGCCAGCAGTTACGGGGTTCAGGGGGCCCTTTACGAGCAGTACTTC
cdr3_aa: CASSYGVQGALYEQYF

clone_size: -
v_call: TRBV28
d_call: TRBD1
j_call: TRBJ2-2
cdr3_nt: TGTGCCAGCAGTCTTTTCGGACAGGGGGTGGACACCGGGGAGCTGTTTTTT
cdr3_aa: CASSLFGQGVDTGELFF

clone_size: -
v_call: TRBV7-8
d_call: TRBD2
j_call: TRBJ2-1
cdr3_nt: TGTGCCAGCAGCTCCGGCGTTAGCGGGGTCTACAATGAGCAGTTCTTC
cdr3_aa: CASSSGVSGVYNEQFF

clone_size: few
v_call: TRBV25-1
d_call: -
j_call: TRBJ2-5
cdr3_nt: TGTGCCAGCAGTGAATCCGGCTTCCAAGAGACCCAGTACTTC
cdr3_aa: CASSESGFQETQYF

clone_size: -
v_call: TRBV12-3/TRBV12-4
d_call: TRBD1
j_call: TRBJ2-5
cdr3_nt: TGTGCCAGCAGTCCCGGACAGGGGAACCAAGAGACCCAGTACTTC
cdr3_aa: CASSPGQGNQETQYF

clone_size: few
v_call: TRBV21-1
d_call: -
j_call: TRBJ2-2
cdr3_nt: TGTGCCAGCAGCTCAGGGGGCGCGGGGTTCCCCGGGGAGCTGTTTTTT
cdr3_aa: CASSSGGAGFPGELFF

clone_size: few
v_call: TRBV7-9
d_call: -
j_call: TRBJ2-6
cdr3_nt: TGTGCCAGCAGCCCACAAGGCGGGGCTGGGGCCAACGTCCTGACTTTC
cdr3_aa: CASSPQGGAGANVLTF

clone_size: many
v_call: TRBV3-1
d_call: TRBD2
j_call: TRBJ2-1
cdr3_nt: TGTGCCAGCAGCCAAGCCGGACTAGCGGGGGGGCCCATCGATGAGCAGTTCTTC
cdr3_aa: CASSQAGLAGGPIDEQFF

clone_size: many
v_call: TRBV7-3
d_call: -
j_call: TRBJ1-6
cdr3_nt: TGTGCCGGGGGGGTAGATAATTCACCCCTCCACTTT
cdr3_aa: CAGGVDNSPLHF

clone_size: many
v_call: TRBV7-2
d_call: TRBD2
j_call: TRBJ2-1
cdr3_nt: TGTGCCAGCAGCTTAGGGACTAGCGGGAGTTATGAGCAGTTCTTC
cdr3_aa: CASSLGTSGSYEQFF

clone_size: few
v_call: TRBV27
d_call: -
j_call: TRBJ2-3
cdr3_nt: TGTGCCAGCAGGTCTTTGACAGATACGCAGTATTTT
cdr3_aa: CASRSLTDTQYF

clone_size: -
v_call: TRBV30
d_call: -
j_call: TRBJ2-2
cdr3_nt: TGTGCCTGGATGGGGGCGGCCGGGGAGCTGTTTTTT
cdr3_aa: CAWMGAAGELFF

clone_size: few
v_call: TRBV3-1
d_call: -
j_call: TRBJ2-3
cdr3_nt: TGTGCCAGCAGCCAAGTGTGGGGGATCACAGATACGCAGTATTTT
cdr3_aa: CASSQVWGITDTQYF

clone_size: -
v_call: TRBV6-5
d_call: -
j_call: TRBJ2-2
cdr3_nt: TGTGCCAGCAGTTACAGAGGGATGAACACCGGGGAGCTGTTTTTT
cdr3_aa: CASSYRGMNTGELFF

clone_size: -
v_call: TRBV20-1
d_call: -
j_call: TRBJ2-1
cdr3_nt: TGCAGTGCTAGAGTTTTCCGGGGAAAAAACAATGAGCAGTTCTTC
cdr3_aa: CSARVFRGKNNEQFF

clone_size: many
v_call: TRBV5-1
d_call: TRBD2
j_call: TRBJ2-1
cdr3_nt: TGCGCCAGCAGCTCGTGGACTAGCTCTCTCAATGAGCAGTTCTTC
cdr3_aa: CASSSWTSSLNEQFF

clone_size: many
v_call: TRBV2
d_call: TRBD1
j_call: TRBJ1-6
cdr3_nt: TGTGCCAGCGGACAGGGTAATTCACCCCTCCACTTT
cdr3_aa: CASGQGNSPLHF

clone_size: few
v_call: TRBV4-2
d_call: TRBD2
j_call: TRBJ2-5
cdr3_nt: TGTGCCAGCAGCCAAAATCGACTAGCATCCCAAGAGACCCAGTACTTC
cdr3_aa: CASSQNRLASQETQYF

clone_size: -
v_call: TRBV6-5
d_call: TRBD2
j_call: TRBJ2-3
cdr3_nt: TGTGCCAGCAGTTACTCGGGGACTAGCGGGGGGCGGGGGGCTACGCAGTATTTT
cdr3_aa: CASSYSGTSGGRGATQYF

clone_size: few
v_call: TRBV29-1
d_call: -
j_call: TRBJ1-2
cdr3_nt: TGCAGCGTTGAAGACCCGGATTTAAACTATGGCTACACCTTC
cdr3_aa: CSVEDPDLNYGYTF

clone_size: few
v_call: TRBV7-3
d_call: -
j_call: TRBJ1-1
cdr3_nt: TGTGCCAGCAGCCGGGAAGCCGCCGCTAACACTGAAGCTTTCTTT
cdr3_aa: CASSREAAANTEAFF

clone_size: -
v_call: TRBV10-2
d_call: -
j_call: TRBJ2-5
cdr3_nt: TGCGCCAGCGGCTCCCAGGGGCAAGAGACCCAGTACTTC
cdr3_aa: CASGSQGQETQYF

clone_size: -
v_call: TRBV20-1
d_call: -
j_call: TRBJ1-4
cdr3_nt: TGCAGTGCTAGCAGGGGCGCTTTGGCGGAAGAACTGTTTTTT
cdr3_aa: CSASRGALAEELFF

clone_size: many
v_call: TRBV5-1
d_call: -
j_call: TRBJ2-3
cdr3_nt: TGCGCCAGCAGAGTACGGGATGGGAACACAGATACGCAGTATTTT
cdr3_aa: CASRVRDGNTDTQYF

clone_size: few
v_call: TRBV12-3/TRBV12-4
d_call: -
j_call: TRBJ1-2
cdr3_nt: TGTGCCAGCAGTCGGATGGATGGCTACACCTTC
cdr3_aa: CASSRMDGYTF

clone_size: -
v_call: TRBV3-1
d_call: TRBD1
j_call: TRBJ2-5
cdr3_nt: TGTGCCAGCAGCCAGGATGACAGGGGGACCCAGTACTTC
cdr3_aa: CASSQDDRGTQYF

clone_size: -
v_call: TRBV6-6
d_call: -
j_call: TRBJ2-5
cdr3_nt: TGTGCCAGCAGTGACCGGACCATAATGGCCCAGTACTTC
cdr3_aa: CASSDRTIMAQYF

clone_size: -
v_call: TRBV20-1
d_call: -
j_call: TRBJ1-1
cdr3_nt: TGCAGTGCACCGATGGACGAGAACACTGAAGCTTTCTTT
cdr3_aa: CSAPMDENTEAFF

clone_size: -
v_call: TRBV5-1
d_call: TRBD2
j_call: TRBJ2-1
cdr3_nt: TGCGCCAGCAGTGCTAGCGGGATCCTCAATGAGCAGTTCTTC
cdr3_aa: CASSASGILNEQFF